This T cell receptor beta chain was obtained from a study of T cell changes during pregnancy in multiple sclerosis. Sequencing used immunoSEQ multiplex PCR; TCRdb keeps in-frame clones, though not all of them. The table has 30,000 to 45,000 clones, 80% to 95% seen once. The germline V gene encodes CDR1 SGDLS and CDR2 YYNGEE. Trimming left V 1 base short and J 7 bases short, with 14 bases between. The CDR3 runs to 15 residues. The TCR sequence derives from a female donor with multiple sclerosis, enrolled in a pregnancy study. The chain joins TRBV9 to TRBJ1-4, with D perhaps TRBD1 (6 bases). Material: PBMCs (not recorded whether the cells were cultured). The CDR3 spells CASSVSGAKGEKLFF. CDR3 nucleotides: TGTGCCAGCAGCGTATCAGGGGCCAAGGGTGAAAAACTGTTTTTT.